This section outlines one T cell receptor beta chain sequence together with its context. The method was immunoSEQ multiplex PCR; TCRdb's version includes in-frame clones alone and lacks a portion of them. The sample includes 68,000 or so clones, 90% to 95% of them seen just once. Trimming took off 6 bases at V and 0 bases at J, with 8 bases between the two ends. The CDR3 covers 13 residues. Looked up from germline, CDR1 is SNHLY and CDR2 is FYNNEI. The sample comes from a study of T cell clones after liver transplantation. V is TRBV2 and J is TRBJ1-1, with D unresolved. The sequence was collected from a human patient who received a liver transplant. The T cells may come from the graft donor. Sequencing was performed on CD4+ T cells from blood, taken roughly 25 months after liver transplant. The CDR3, as DNA: TGTGCCAGCAGGGTACAAGTGAACACTGAAGCTTTCTTT. It translates to CASRVQVNTEAFF.